This TCR beta chain is from a study of CD4 T cell repertoires in COVID-19. Trimming removed 4 bases at V and 4 bases at J, with 24 bases between. Per the germline V gene, CDR1 is SGHTS and CDR2 is YDEGEE. CDR3 length: 17 residues. Here immunoSEQ multiplex PCR was the method, and the copy in TCRdb shows in-frame clones only, minus some. Here the sample spans about 75,000 clones, about four fifths being singletons. The source material was CD4+ T cells from peripheral blood, sampled after recovery from COVID-19. This sequence was found in a human donor who had COVID-19. The gene calls are TRBV5-8 and TRBJ2-7; tentatively, D is TRBD1 or TRBD2 (5 bases each). CDR3 protein: CASSPLYGAGSSYEQYF. For the CDR3, the DNA is TGTGCCAGCAGCCCGCTATATGGGGCAGGGAGTTCGTACGAGCAGTACTTC.